The T cell receptor beta chain under discussion was sequenced for a study of CD8 T cells in Susac syndrome. Study at large: Clinically active disease was present in six of the sequenced Susac syndrome patients. Eight or nine of these patients were in remission. Treatment at blood withdrawal was none, corticosteroids, or intravenous immunoglobulin alone in Susac syndrome patients.

With random hexamers, about 0.5 to 1 ug RNA was reverse transcribed. Multiplex PCR with immunoSEQ amplified the TCR beta CDR3 across 54 Vbeta and 13 Jbeta. A single record per CDR3 protein comes from TCRdb applying MiXCR to the immunoSEQ multiplex PCR reads. Among under 200,000 distinct CDR3 sequences listed, 94% were seen once. Sequencing of TCR beta was carried out in blood CD8+ and CD4+ T cells. Germline-derived CDR1 and CDR2 are SQVTM and ANQGSEA. V was clipped by 7 bases and J by 1 base, with 10 bases between them. The CDR3 contains 12 residues. Sequencing input: CD4+ T cells from PBMCs. This chain links TRBV29-1 with TRBJ1-1; D uncertain. The sequence came from a human donor with Susac syndrome. CDR3 protein: CSAYSWNTEAFF. The CDR3 nucleotides are TGCAGCGCCTACAGCTGGAACACTGAAGCTTTCTTT.